This T cell receptor beta chain was sequenced for a study of blood T cell repertoires in COVID-19. With 6 bases removed from V and 8 bases from J, the gap between germline ends came to 10 bases. CDR1 MNHEY and CDR2 SVGAGI come from the germline V gene. The CDR3 runs 11 residues. The authors' processing: Scientists estimated how many nucleated cells there were by amplifying reference gene primers. Profiling relied on immunoSEQ multiplex PCR, and the TCRdb table lists in-frame clones only, not all of them. That table gives V, J and clone size, and the DNA gave D and trimming. This table has 120,000 or so clones, around nine tenths appearing once.

The sequence came from a woman between 50 and 59 years old with acute or convalescent COVID-19. The chain carries TRBV6-5 and TRBJ1-2; D is undetermined. Specimen: peripheral blood. CDR3 DNA sequence: TGTGCCAGCAGCCCAGAGGAAGGCTACACCTTC. Translation: CASSPEEGYTF.